The 18 T cell receptor beta chains below come from one sample, sequenced in a study of T cells after yellow fever vaccination. TCRdb analysed the 5' RACE reads with MiXCR anew, one entry per CDR3 protein. Of 120,000 or so distinct CDR3 sequences in the sample, roughly 6.8% were seen once. Source: CD4+ T cells sorted from PBMCs, taken 35 to 50 days after the first yellow fever vaccination. The receptors stem from a man aged 18 to 29 who received the YFV17D yellow fever vaccine.

With respect to this clonotype: One end of the junction is discordant with germline, which a read error may explain. CDR3 sequence reads: CVSSLVTGKVGTNYGYTF. In DNA form, the CDR3 reads TGTGTCAGCAGCCTTGTCACAGGGAAGGTGGGGACTAACTATGGCTACACCTTC. The chain employs TRBV11-2 and TRBJ1-2; maybe TRBD1 (6 bases). This CDR3 region has 18 residues. In germline, CDR1 is SGHAT, CDR2 FQNNGV.

The rearrangement joins TRBV5-1 to TRBJ1-1, with D perhaps matching TRBD1 (5 bases). Trimming stripped 3 bases from V and 6 bases from J, with 18 bases between. CDR1 SGHRS and CDR2 YFSETQ come from the germline V gene. The CDR3 runs to 15 residues. The CDR3, as DNA: TGCGCCAGCAGCTGGGGGGAGTGGGGTGTCGCTGAAGCTTTCTTT. Protein product: CASSWGEWGVAEAFF.

Concerning this clonotype itself: A clone one base away is much larger, so this may be a read error. The chain is built from TRBV5-1 and TRBJ2-1; no clear D. CDR3 length equals 15 residues. Germline CDR1 reads SGHRS; CDR2 reads YFSETQ. CDR3 in amino acids: CASSPRAQLGNEQSF. In DNA, the CDR3 is TGCGCCAGCAGCCCCCGGGCTCAGCTGGGGAATGAGCAGTCCTTC.

The sample holds many counts of this clonotype. The chain joins TRBV29-1 to TRBJ2-7; D remains ambiguous. The CDR3 is 13 amino acids. The V gene's germline CDR1 is SQVTM and CDR2 ANQGSEA. Trimming pared 1 base from V and 5 bases from J, leaving 12 bases between. DNA of the CDR3: TGCAGCGTTGAAGGGAATTCTGGGAACGAGCAGTACTTC. Encoded protein: CSVEGNSGNEQYF.

This clonotype was found many times. The CDR3 here is CASSYSRGTGELFF. In DNA form, the CDR3 reads TGTGCCAGCAGTTACTCCAGGGGCACCGGGGAGCTGTTTTTT. This chain uses TRBV6-5 with TRBJ2-2; perhaps TRBD1 as D (6 bases). Germline CDR1 and CDR2: MNHEY and SVGAGI. V shed 0 bases and J shed 4 bases, with 6 bases lying between them. This CDR3 has 14 amino acids.

The chain employs TRBV6-5 and TRBJ1-2; D is ambiguous. CDR1 is MNHEY and CDR2 is SVGAGI in the germline V gene. There are 16 residues in the CDR3. V gave up 2 bases and J gave up 2 bases, with 15 bases separating them. CDR3 in amino acids: CASSYAMGLGNYGYTF. CDR3 nucleotide sequence: TGTGCCAGCAGTTACGCAATGGGCCTGGGGAACTATGGCTACACCTTC.

In its sample, this clonotype was seen many times. J is TRBJ2-5 and V is TRBV6-5; D possibly matches TRBD1 or TRBD2 (6 bases each). The germline V gene encodes CDR1 MNHEY and CDR2 SVGAGI. V lost 0 bases and J lost 5, with 19 bases in between. This CDR3 is 17 amino acids long. The CDR3 region has the DNA TGTGCCAGCAGTTACTCCCAGGGGCGGGGAAGGAGGGAGACCCAGTACTTC. Protein product: CASSYSQGRGRRETQYF.

On this clonotype: A read error may explain this, as a much larger clone is one base away. The CDR3 sequence: CASMAGNPNTEAFF. The DNA for the CDR3 is TGTGCCAGTATGGCAGGCAATCCGAACACTGAAGCTTTCTTT. The V and J genes are TRBV19 and TRBJ1-1; D gene ambiguous. The CDR3 sequence is 14 residues long. CDR1 is LNHDA, CDR2 SQIVND, per germline (reference sequence). The V end lost 7 bases, the J end lost 1 base, and 13 bases lay between the germline ends.

At least ten counts were recorded for this clonotype. The chain carries TRBV10-3 and TRBJ2-6, with no clear D. The germline V and J ends were trimmed by 8 bases and 9 bases, with 11 bases remaining between them. The CDR3 runs 12 residues. Germline V gene data show CDR1 as ENHRY and CDR2 as SYGVKD. CDR3 sequence: CAIPGPNNVLTF. In nucleotides, the CDR3 is TGTGCCATCCCCGGTCCGAACAACGTCCTGACTTTC.

The sample holds many counts of this clonotype. V and J are TRBV18 and TRBJ2-1; D not resolved. The CDR3 loop spans 14 amino acids. The germline gives CDR1 KGHSH, CDR2 LQKENI. V was pared by 8 bases and J by 3 bases, with 14 bases between. CDR3 in amino acids: CASRRTDHYNEQFF. The CDR3 coding sequence is TGTGCCAGCCGCCGCACCGACCACTACAATGAGCAGTTCTTC.

This clonotype has a count of ten or more. This chain links TRBV20-1 with TRBJ2-3; TRBD1 is a possible D gene (6 bases). Deletions cut 3 bases from V and 0 bases from J, with 28 bases between. CDR1 is DFQATT and CDR2 is SNEGSKA in the germline V gene (reference sequence). This CDR3 has 20 amino acids. CDR3 residues: CSARDWGHQRDLLSTDTQYF. DNA for the CDR3: TGCAGTGCTAGGGATTGGGGACACCAGAGGGATCTACTAAGCACAGATACGCAGTATTTT.

This clonotype appeared many times. This chain uses TRBV6-5 with TRBJ1-5; D is perhaps TRBD1 (5 bases). This CDR3 has 13 amino acids. With 8 bases removed from V and 5 bases from J, the gap between germline ends came to 13 bases. Germline values: CDR1 MNHEY, CDR2 SVGAGI. CDR3 in amino acids: CASLPPGDQPQHF. CDR3 DNA: TGTGCCAGCCTTCCTCCGGGGGATCAGCCCCAGCATTTT.

This clonotype appeared many times. CDR3 sequence: CASTPIARKLAKNIQYF. CDR3 DNA sequence: TGTGCCAGCACCCCTATAGCCCGGAAATTAGCCAAAAACATTCAGTACTTC. This chain connects TRBV7-2 to TRBJ2-4, with no clear D. The CDR3 has 17 residues. Germline V gene data show CDR1 as SGHTA and CDR2 as FQGNSA. V dropped 7 bases and J dropped 0 bases, with 19 bases sitting between them. Complete variable domain (other parts from reference TRBV7-2 and TRBJ2-4): GAGVSQSPSNKVTEKGKDVELRCDPISGHTALYWYRQSLGQGLEFLIYFQGNSAPDKSGLPSDRFSAERTGGSVSTLTIQRTQQEDSAVYLCASTPIARKLAKNIQYFGAGTRLSVL.

This clonotype came up many times. This chain joins TRBV20-1 and TRBJ2-7, with D unclear. Trimming stripped 6 bases from V and 3 bases from J, with 9 bases between. The CDR3 extends over 11 amino acids. Germline V gives CDR1 DFQATT, CDR2 SNEGSKA (reference sequence). The CDR3 sequence: CSAGSDYEQYV. The CDR3 bases are TGCAGTGCCGGATCGGACTACGAGCAGTACGTC.

The chain has TRBV10-3 and TRBJ2-3; TRBD1 agrees at 7 bases. Unmatched junction bases numbered 12, after V lost 7 bases and J lost 2 bases. CDR3 length: 16 amino acids. Germline V gene data show CDR1 as ENHRY and CDR2 as SYGVKD. This chain's CDR3 is CAIMPNTGAATDTQYF. For the CDR3, the DNA is TGTGCCATCATGCCCAATACAGGGGCGGCCACAGATACGCAGTATTTT.

V usage is TRBV9 and J usage is TRBJ2-3; D is unresolved. The CDR3 consists of 14 residues. The germline CDR1 and CDR2 sequences are SGDLS and YYNGEE. V dropped 0 bases and J dropped 2 bases, with 7 bases sitting between them. The CDR3 loop is CASSVVGITDTQYF. CDR3 coding DNA: TGTGCCAGCAGCGTAGTCGGCATCACAGATACGCAGTATTTT.

This clonotype was observed many times. The chain joins TRBV4-3 to TRBJ2-3, with 10 bases identical to TRBD2. The ends lost 0 bases at V and 2 bases at J; junction bases unmatched: 11. From germline, CDR1 is LGHNA and CDR2 YSLEER. The CDR3 loop spans 19 amino acids. CDR3 loop: CASSQDPVTSGVFTDTQYF. The CDR3 DNA reads as TGCGCCAGCAGCCAAGATCCCGTTACTAGCGGGGTTTTCACAGATACGCAGTATTTT.

This clonotype was observed at least ten times. The chain carries TRBV15 and TRBJ2-3, with 8 bases matching TRBD1. The CDR3 covers 16 residues. V shed 2 bases, J shed 2 bases, and the junction held 6 bases outside the gene matches. In germline, CDR1 is LNHNV, CDR2 YYDKDF (reference sequence). The CDR3 coding sequence is TGTGCCACCAGCAGAAGAAGGACAGGGAACACAGATACGCAGTATTTT. Translated, it gives CATSRRRTGNTDTQYF.